This T cell receptor beta chain appears in the sequencing data of a study of T cells in Graves' hyperthyroidism and ophthalmopathy. Study results and caveats: In validation, the model predicted ophthalmopathy. These predictions came a median approximately 6.5 months before onset.

Ophthalmopathy cases scored 3 or more on the Clinical Activity Score and 4 or more on NOSPECS grade, with duration below 3 months. Exclusion followed for patients with uncontrolled infection, other autoimmune disease, pregnancy or lactation. This clonotype has ten or more counts. Its antigen is as yet unknown. The TCR beta CDR3 regions underwent amplification using RNA transcripts as the source. The HTBI primer set drove a first-round RT-PCR of the TCR CDR3. TCRdb passed the multiplex PCR reads through MiXCR, listing each CDR3 protein once. Among a few hundred thousand distinct CDR3 sequences listed, approximately 16% were seen once. The CDR3 contains 15 residues. The V end was cut by 5 bases, the J end by 7 bases, with 18 bases between. Germline V gene data show CDR1 as SNHLY and CDR2 as FYNNEI.

Sequencing was performed on blood. V usage is TRBV2 and J usage is TRBJ2-4, with TRBD1 as a possible D gene (6 bases). This clonotype was obtained from a woman aged 55 to 70 with Graves' ophthalmopathy. CDR3 DNA sequence: TGTGCCAGCAGTCCAGGGGCGCGCGGTGAGAACATTCAGTACTTC. Translated: CASSPGARGENIQYF. Full variable domain (missing parts from reference TRBV2 and TRBJ2-4): EPEVTQTPSHQVTQMGQEVILRCVPISNHLYFYWYRQILGQKVEFLVSFYNNEISEKSEIFDDQFSVERPDGSNFTLKIRSTKLEDSAMYFCASSPGARGENIQYFGAGTRLSVL.